This TCR beta chain was found in a study of blood T cell repertoires in COVID-19 (dated by TCRdb to the early 2020s). Regarding the research as a whole: Samples from collaborators originated in the United States, Italy and Spain and spanned both the acute and convalescent phases of COVID-19. The dataset comprised deeply sampled blood TCRbeta repertoires from subjects exposed to, actively infected with, or recovered from COVID-19. The repertoires were released in a freely available public database meant as a resource for research on the immune response to SARS-CoV-2. Nearly every sample came with metadata listing a de-identified subject ID, COVID-19 status, age in years and sex. The samples were drawn from the first 160 participants of the ongoing ImmuneRACE study and from 1,254 subjects provided by 6 global collaborators. The material from the prospective study consisted of cDNA or gDNA derived from T cells, B-cell-depleted T cells, or PBMCs. Where HLA class I and class II types were available, the types were taken from metadata supplied by the sample provider, not from assay-based typing. Paper-wide results and their limitations: The quantity of clinical and demographic metadata differed by source and by participant and was supplied without curation.

TCRbeta CDR3 regions were amplified from genomic DNA by means of the immunoSEQ Assay, a bias-controlled multiplex PCR. The authors' analysis ran thus. Nucleated cell counts per sample were estimated from amplification of reference gene primers within the assay. To quantify the absolute abundance of each unique TCRbeta CDR3 rearrangement, sequence reads were collapsed and filtered. For each sample, productive Simpson clonality was calculated as the square root of Simpson's diversity index over productive rearrangements. TCRdb carries this immuneACCESS record with in-frame sequences only. Its versions omit some clonotypes, under half of them owing to an unresolved V gene in the studies checked, with the rest unexplained. V and J calls and clone size are given by that table; D and trimming were obtained from the DNA. Here the sample has more than 200,000 clones; around 80% occur a single time. 4.3% of the sample is taken by the ten largest.

In the prospective study, participants were roughly 18 to 95 years old, resided in about two dozen geographic areas of the United States, and were enrolled through a virtual design. In the prospective study, cohorts were assigned on the basis of participant-reported clinical history obtained from a screening survey and a study questionnaire. Mobile phlebotomists in the prospective study collected whole blood, serum and a nasopharyngeal or oropharyngeal swab from every participant. Participants in the prospective study had the option to provide additional blood draws and questionnaires over a 2-month period. Before DNA extraction, blood samples from the prospective study were shipped at room temperature or frozen. The germline V gene yields SQVTM for CDR1 and ANQGSEA for CDR2. Reading from cysteine to phenylalanine, the CDR3 counts 13 amino acids. Of the read, only the CDR3 DNA is kept; its 39 bases are in frame from base 1. The trim is 8 bases for V and 1 base for J, with a gap of 14 bases between the germline ends.

In this sample, this clone turned up many times. The antigen this receptor binds is unknown. Per-base qualities were not stored, and no clone one base away is much larger. The chain links TRBV29-1 with TRBJ1-1; TRBD1 is a possible D gene, resting on 6 matching bases. The sequence was obtained from a man aged 25 to 40 with acute COVID-19. Material: PBMCs or T cells enriched from blood (not recorded which). The nucleotide sequence is TGCAGCTCCACAGGGCTCGGGAACACTGAAGCTTTCTTT. This encodes CSSTGLGNTEAFF.